This TCR beta chain was sequenced for a study of T cell responses to AZD1222 COVID-19 vaccine. Overall study context: Recipients boosted at about 4 weeks or about 12 weeks are pooled. General study results and limits: Breadth and depth of Spike-specific TCRs rose after two AZD1222 doses. It should be noted that donors were predominantly white British and more often female, and clonal diversity was possibly underestimated.

Notes on this clone: Antigen: not known.

This CDR3 region has 16 residues. With 5 bases clipped from V and 5 bases from J, the junction kept 8 bases outside the gene matches. Germline CDR1 is SGHTA and CDR2 is FQGNSA. Assay: immunoSEQ multiplex PCR; the TCRdb copy retains only in-frame clones and omits some. The sample consists of some 90,000 clones, nearly 90% of them appearing once. The gene calls are TRBV7-2 and TRBJ2-1, with 11 bases lining up with TRBD2. This TCR was recovered from an adult in good health. This material consisted of peripheral blood, taken on day 0 of AZD1222 vaccination. As DNA, the CDR3 is TGTGCCAGCAGCGTCGTCCTAGCGGGGGGTAACAATGAGCAGTTCTTC. This encodes CASSVVLAGGNNEQFF.